This T cell receptor beta chain was sequenced for a study of cytomegalovirus exposure and HLA in healthy donors. Researchers ran the PCR with 60 Vbeta and 13 Jbeta primers. Generated by immunoSEQ multiplex PCR, the TCRdb table keeps only in-frame clones and is missing some. The top ten hold about 6.8% of the sample, which has about 59,000 clones, 65% to 80% seen once. Donors in the study were healthy people who gave bone marrow. The CDR3 loop spans 15 amino acids. Deletions cut 1 base from V and 8 bases from J, with 14 bases between. CDR1 and CDR2 from the germline V gene are MGHDK and SYGVNS. The material sequenced was PBMCs. The chain couples TRBV25-1 to TRBJ1-4; D gene uncertain. This TCR derives from a man aged 25-40 years in good health and CMV-seropositive. CDR3 DNA sequence: TGTGCCAGCAGTGAATGGAGGTCAAATTGGGAAAAACTGTTTTTT. This gives the protein CASSEWRSNWEKLFF.